This T cell receptor beta chain was identified during a study of shared clonotypes between healthy human individuals. Study-level points and caveats: There were few donors, and this limited the genetic and exposure-history diversity represented.

In this sample, this clone turned up a few times. The antigen is not known. This sample includes further DNA sequences coding for the same CDR3. Deep was the level used in running the assay. Authors' data handling: ImmunoSEQ output lacked quality scores and full-length reads, limiting matched filtering. Clones were read by immunoSEQ multiplex PCR, and TCRdb kept only the in-frame ones, dropping some. The V and J calls and clone size are taken from that table; D and trimming were inferred from the DNA. The repertoire holds 450,000 to 600,000 clones, with around 74% as singletons. Per germline, CDR1 SGHDN and CDR2 FVKESK. The CDR3 contains 13 residues. V shed 3 bases, J shed 5 bases, and the junction held 1 base outside the gene matches.

The material sequenced was PBMCs. The sequence derives from a woman aged 40 to 49 in good health. Some clones in this sample may be carry-over from other donors' samples. The chain has TRBV14 and TRBJ1-2; 9 nucleotides align to TRBD1. CDR3 protein: CASSQGTGYGYTF. For the CDR3, the DNA is TGTGCCAGCAGCCAGGGGACAGGGTATGGCTACACCTTC.